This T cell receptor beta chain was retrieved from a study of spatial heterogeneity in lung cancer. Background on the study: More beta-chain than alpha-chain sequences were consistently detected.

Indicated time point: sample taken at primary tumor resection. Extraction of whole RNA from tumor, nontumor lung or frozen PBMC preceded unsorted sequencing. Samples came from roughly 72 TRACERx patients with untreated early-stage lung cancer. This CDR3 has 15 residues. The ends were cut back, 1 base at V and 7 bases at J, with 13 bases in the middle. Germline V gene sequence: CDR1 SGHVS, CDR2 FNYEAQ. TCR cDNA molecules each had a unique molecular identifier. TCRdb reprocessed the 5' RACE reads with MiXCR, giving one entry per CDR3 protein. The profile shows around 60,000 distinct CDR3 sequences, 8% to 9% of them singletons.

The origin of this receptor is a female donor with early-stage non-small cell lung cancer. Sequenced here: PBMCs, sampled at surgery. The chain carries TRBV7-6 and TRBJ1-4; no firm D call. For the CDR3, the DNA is TGTGCCAGCAGCTTAGATCCCAGTTCAGCTGAAAAACTGTTTTTT. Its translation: CASSLDPSSAEKLFF.